These T cell receptor beta chains were read from a single sample in a study of blood T cell repertoires in COVID-19. Measured with immunoSEQ multiplex PCR; TCRdb has only the in-frame clones, and not every one. The table includes about 350,000 clones, over 85% detected once. The sequenced sample was peripheral blood. Receptors were obtained from a woman aged 60-75 years with COVID-19, enrolled during active disease. Both conserved end residues are part of each CDR3. A D gene is named only where the DNA matches it firmly. Size tells how often a clone was seen (once, few, many) or the class of an expanded clone, and some rows leave it out.

>TRBD2|once|TRBJ2-3|TRBV5-1
CASSLVAGGRDTQYF
TGCGCCAGCAGCTTGGTAGCGGGGGGGCGAGATACGCAGTATTTT
>.|.|TRBJ1-1|TRBV5-1
CASSFPGETEAFF
TGCGCCAGCAGCTTCCCCGGGGAGACTGAAGCTTTCTTT
>.|.|TRBJ1-1|TRBV7-3
CASSPPRVGLGAFF
TGTGCCAGCAGCCCGCCTCGGGTCGGCCTTGGAGCTTTCTTT
>TRBD1|.|TRBJ1-4|TRBV7-9
CASSSTRQGATNEKLFF
TGTGCCAGCAGCTCTACCCGCCAGGGGGCAACTAATGAAAAACTGTTTTTT
>TRBD2|.|TRBJ2-7|TRBV7-9
CASSRDYGLQYF
TGTGCCAGCAGCCGGGACTATGGGTTGCAGTACTTC
>TRBD2|.|TRBJ2-2|TRBV7-3
CASSPGGLAGVTGELFF
TGTGCCAGCAGCCCAGGGGGACTAGCGGGGGTTACCGGGGAGCTGTTTTTT
>TRBD1|.|TRBJ2-3|TRBV6-5
CASRRTGVVDTQYF
TGTGCCAGCAGACGGACAGGGGTGGTAGATACGCAGTATTTT
>TRBD1|.|TRBJ2-5|TRBV2
CASSPSRDRQETQYF
TGTGCCAGCAGCCCCAGCCGGGACAGACAAGAGACCCAGTACTTC
>TRBD1|.|TRBJ1-6|TRBV7-3
CASSLIAGQGVPLHF
TGTGCCAGCAGCTTAATTGCGGGACAGGGAGTACCCCTCCACTTT
>TRBD2|.|TRBJ2-7|TRBV9
CASSAGLGSSYEQYF
TGTGCCAGCAGCGCGGGACTAGGGAGCTCCTACGAGCAGTACTTC
>.|once|TRBJ1-4|TRBV2
CASSAPGGLRRTNEKLFF
TGTGCCAGCAGCGCCCCCGGGGGACTCCGGCGAACTAATGAAAAACTGTTTTTT
>.|.|TRBJ1-1|TRBV28
CASSFWWPQVGGRDTEAFF
TGTGCCAGCAGTTTTTGGTGGCCCCAGGTCGGGGGTAGGGACACTGAAGCTTTCTTT
>.|.|TRBJ2-7|TRBV5-1
CASSFDIGYYEQYF
TGCGCCAGCAGCTTCGACATCGGATACTACGAGCAGTACTTC
>TRBD2|.|TRBJ2-7|TRBV3-1/TRBV3-2
CASTLAGVSYEQYF
TGTGCCAGCACCCTAGCGGGGGTCTCCTACGAGCAGTACTTC
>.|few|TRBJ1-3|TRBV9
CASSVDPGRNSGNTIYF
TGTGCCAGCAGCGTAGATCCAGGCCGGAACTCTGGAAACACCATATATTTT
>TRBD2|.|TRBJ2-3|TRBV6-1
CASSEEGLAGVTDTQYF
TGTGCCAGCAGTGAAGAAGGACTAGCGGGGGTGACAGATACGCAGTATTTT
>TRBD1|.|TRBJ2-5|TRBV18
CASSRGTGVQETQYF
TGTGCCAGCTCACGAGGGACAGGGGTGCAAGAGACCCAGTACTTC
>TRBD1|once|TRBJ1-1|TRBV28
CASGAGGWITEAFF
TGTGCCAGCGGGGCAGGGGGCTGGATCACTGAAGCTTTCTTT
>TRBD1|.|TRBJ2-1|TRBV25-1
CASSWPGQGGGNEQFF
TGTGCCAGCAGTTGGCCCGGACAGGGGGGTGGCAATGAGCAGTTCTTC
>.|.|TRBJ1-5|TRBV30
CAWAPGTQNQPQHF
TGTGCCTGGGCTCCCGGGACTCAGAATCAGCCCCAGCATTTT
>.|.|TRBJ2-5|TRBV19
CASSARGEGTRETQYF
TGTGCCAGTAGTGCCAGGGGGGAAGGTACCCGAGAGACCCAGTACTTC
>.|.|TRBJ1-6|TRBV27
CASSFKYPVNSPLHF
TGTGCCAGCAGTTTCAAGTACCCGGTCAATTCACCCCTCCACTTT
>.|once|TRBJ1-4|TRBV5-1
CASSPQVYGEKLFF
TGCGCCAGCAGCCCCCAGGTCTATGGTGAAAAACTGTTTTTT
>TRBD1|.|TRBJ2-3|TRBV11-3
CASSLEGGQGDTQYF
TGTGCCAGCAGCTTAGAAGGGGGCCAGGGAGATACGCAGTATTTT
>.|.|TRBJ2-2|TRBV20-1
CSASDVNTGELFF
TGCAGTGCTAGTGACGTGAACACCGGGGAGCTGTTTTTT
>.|.|TRBJ2-2|TRBV7-3
CASRRTGTSGELFF
TGTGCCAGCAGGCGTACAGGGACATCCGGGGAGCTGTTTTTT
>.|.|TRBJ2-5|TRBV30
CAWSVLGGPQETQYF
TGTGCCTGGAGTGTACTGGGGGGGCCTCAAGAGACCCAGTACTTC
>.|.|TRBJ1-1|TRBV5-5
CASSLRSRQLNTEAFF
TGTGCCAGCAGCTTGCGCTCTAGACAGCTTAACACTGAAGCTTTCTTT
>TRBD1|.|TRBJ1-6|TRBV3-1/TRBV3-2
CASSNSGTDGSPLHF
TGTGCCAGCAGCAACTCCGGGACAGATGGATCACCCCTCCACTTT
>TRBD1|once|TRBJ1-5|TRBV7-9
CASSLGTGTGNQPQHF
TGTGCCAGCAGCTTAGGCACCGGGACAGGGAATCAGCCCCAGCATTTT
>.|.|TRBJ1-2|TRBV2
CASSNTANYGYTF
TGTGCCAGCAGTAATACAGCTAACTATGGCTACACCTTC
>TRBD2|.|TRBJ2-1|TRBV6-2/TRBV6-3
CASSARPGLADYNEQFF
TGTGCCAGCAGTGCGAGACCGGGACTAGCGGATTACAATGAGCAGTTCTTC
>TRBD1|once|TRBJ2-7|TRBV6-6
CASSYGQGTYEQYF
TGTGCCAGCAGTTACGGACAGGGGACCTACGAGCAGTACTTC
>.|.|TRBJ2-6|TRBV5-1
CASQGTGANVLTF
TGCGCCTCACAGGGAACCGGGGCCAACGTCCTGACTTTC
>.|.|TRBJ1-5|TRBV4-2
CASSQGDWDTRVGQPQHF
TGTGCCAGCAGCCAAGGGGATTGGGACACCCGGGTGGGTCAGCCCCAGCATTTT
>.|.|TRBJ1-5|TRBV7-2
CASSLRVGNQPQHF
TGTGCCAGCAGCCTCAGGGTGGGCAATCAGCCCCAGCATTTT
>.|.|TRBJ1-2|TRBV6-5
CASSSQPQQGGGYTF
TGTGCCAGCAGTTCCCAGCCGCAACAGGGTGGCGGCTACACCTTC
>.|.|TRBJ2-6|TRBV28
CASSFRYRIASGANVLTF
TGTGCCAGCAGTTTCCGCTACCGAATCGCCTCTGGGGCCAACGTCCTGACTTTC
>TRBD1|.|TRBJ1-4|TRBV18
CASSPDRFANEKLFF
TGTGCCAGCTCACCGGACAGGTTTGCGAATGAAAAACTGTTTTTT
>TRBD2|.|TRBJ2-1|TRBV30
CAWRGLAGDNNEQFF
TGTGCCTGGAGGGGGCTAGCGGGGGACAACAATGAGCAGTTCTTC
>.|.|TRBJ1-2|TRBV10-3
CAIRQTGPNLYGYTF
TGTGCCATCAGACAGACAGGCCCAAACCTCTATGGCTACACCTTC
>.|.|TRBJ1-2|TRBV5-1
CASSLDSQIVYGYTF
TGCGCCAGCAGCTTGGATTCACAGATCGTCTATGGCTACACCTTC
>TRBD1|once|TRBJ2-1|TRBV29-1
CSVTDRVLDEQFF
TGCAGCGTTACGGACAGGGTACTCGATGAGCAGTTCTTC
>TRBD1|.|TRBJ2-7|TRBV5-6
CASSPGGQAKSYEQYF
TGTGCCAGCAGCCCTGGGGGACAGGCAAAATCCTACGAGCAGTACTTC
>.|.|TRBJ1-2|TRBV9
CASSVAENYGYTF
TGTGCCAGCAGCGTAGCGGAGAACTATGGCTACACCTTC
>.|.|TRBJ2-2|TRBV5-1
CASSVQGTNTGELFF
TGCGCCAGCAGCGTACAGGGAACGAACACCGGGGAGCTGTTTTTT
>TRBD1|.|TRBJ1-5|TRBV19
CASTPRDRGISNQPQHF
TGTGCCAGTACCCCTCGGGACAGGGGCATTAGCAATCAGCCCCAGCATTTT